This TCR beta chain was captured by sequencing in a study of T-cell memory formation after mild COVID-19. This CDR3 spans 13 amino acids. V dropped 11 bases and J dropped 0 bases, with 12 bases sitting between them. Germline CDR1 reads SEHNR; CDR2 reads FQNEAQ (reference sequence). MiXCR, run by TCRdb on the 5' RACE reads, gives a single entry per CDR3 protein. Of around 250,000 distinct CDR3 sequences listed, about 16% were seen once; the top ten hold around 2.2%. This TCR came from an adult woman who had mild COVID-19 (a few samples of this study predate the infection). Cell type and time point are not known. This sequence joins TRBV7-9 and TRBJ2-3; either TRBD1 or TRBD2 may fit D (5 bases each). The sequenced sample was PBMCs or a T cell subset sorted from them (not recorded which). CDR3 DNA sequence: TGTGCCGTACCCGGGGCCAGCACAGATACGCAGTATTTT. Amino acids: CAVPGASTDTQYF.